This T cell receptor (beta chain) was recovered during a study of blood T cell repertoires in COVID-19. Study information: Researchers got acute and convalescent COVID-19 samples from the United States, Italy and Spain. Sources were T cells, B-cell-depleted T cells, or PBMCs; the material itself was cDNA or gDNA.

Authors' analysis steps: Reference gene primers were amplified, and this amplification served to estimate nucleated cell counts. The data were produced by immunoSEQ multiplex PCR, yet TCRdb's version contains in-frame clones alone and is incomplete. V, J and clone size were drawn from that table, and D and trimming were deduced from the DNA. The data show tens of thousands of clones, less than 90% seen once. The J segment lost 3 bases and the V segment lost 9 bases, leaving 6 bases of the junction unmatched. Germline V gene data show CDR1 as SGHTA and CDR2 as FQGNSA. CDR3 size: 13 residues. The TCR sequence derives from a man between 45 and 60 years old with acute or convalescent COVID-19. The genes are TRBV7-2 and TRBJ2-3; 7 positions match TRBD2. Sequences were obtained from peripheral blood. The CDR3 region has the DNA TGTGCCAGTGGCAAGGGAGGGACAGATACGCAGTATTTT. Amino acid sequence: CASGKGGTDTQYF.